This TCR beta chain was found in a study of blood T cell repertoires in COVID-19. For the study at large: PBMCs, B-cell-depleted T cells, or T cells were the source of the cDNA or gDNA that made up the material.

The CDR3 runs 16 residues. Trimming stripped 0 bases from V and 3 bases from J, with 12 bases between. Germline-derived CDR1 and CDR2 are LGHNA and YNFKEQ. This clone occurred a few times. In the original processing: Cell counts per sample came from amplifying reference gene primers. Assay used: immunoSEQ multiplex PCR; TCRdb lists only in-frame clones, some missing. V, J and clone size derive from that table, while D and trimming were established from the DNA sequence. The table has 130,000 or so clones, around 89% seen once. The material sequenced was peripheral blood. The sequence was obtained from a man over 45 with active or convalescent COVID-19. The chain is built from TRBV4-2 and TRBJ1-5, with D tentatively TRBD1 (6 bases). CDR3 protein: CASSQDSGQFNQPQHF. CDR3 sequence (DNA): TGTGCCAGCAGCCAAGATTCCGGACAGTTCAATCAGCCCCAGCATTTT.